Shown below are 18 T cell receptor beta chains from a single sample sequenced in a study of T cells after yellow fever vaccination. In TCRdb, the 5' RACE reads were re-called with MiXCR into one record per CDR3 protein. The sample holds some 350,000 distinct CDR3 sequences, 6% to 8% seen once. The source was PBMCs, collected 5 days after the yellow fever booster vaccination. These receptors were taken from a man aged 25-45 years who received the YFV17D yellow fever vaccine.

In this sample, this clonotype turned up many times. The chain employs TRBV12-3 or TRBV12-4 and TRBJ1-6; a weak D match, TRBD1 (5 bases). The V and J ends lost 3 bases and 7 bases respectively, with 7 bases between them. The CDR3 loop spans 13 amino acids. DNA for the CDR3: TGTGCCAGCAGTTTGGCAGGGAATTCACCCCTCCACTTT. Amino acids: CASSLAGNSPLHF.

This clonotype was counted a few times. The V gene is TRBV5-5, the J gene TRBJ2-1, with 8 bases lining up with TRBD2. The V gene end was trimmed by 2 bases and the J gene end by 9 bases; junction bases not matched to a gene: 13. In germline, CDR1 is SGHKS, CDR2 YYEKEE (reference sequence). CDR3 size: 16 residues. The CDR3 region has the DNA TGTGCCAGCAGCTTAAATCCCGGGACTAGATTTGCTGAGCAGTTCTTC. Translation: CASSLNPGTRFAEQFF.

The V and J genes are TRBV12-5 and TRBJ2-7; 9 nucleotides line up with TRBD2. Germline V lookup: CDR1 LGHNT, CDR2 FRNRAP. CDR3 length: 19 residues. Here the CDR3 reads CASSGRRPDVVMSTYEQYF. CDR3 in DNA: TGTGCGAGTAGCGGGAGACGCCCAGACGTCGTTATGTCCACCTACGAGCAGTACTTC.

This clonotype has a handful of counts. This sequence joins TRBV4-3 and TRBJ2-5, with 7 bases aligning to TRBD2. V lost 0 bases, J lost 4 bases, and 5 bases stayed unmatched. This CDR3 is built from 15 residues. Germline CDR1 is LGHNA and CDR2 is YSLEER. The CDR3 spells CASSQDRGSGETQYF. Here the CDR3 DNA reads TGCGCCAGCAGCCAAGATCGCGGGAGTGGAGAGACCCAGTACTTC.

This clonotype was counted ten times or more. The J gene is TRBJ1-1, the V gene TRBV10-3; D unresolved. CDR1 and CDR2 (germline): ENHRY, SYGVKD. V was trimmed by 8 bases and J by 2 bases, leaving 9 bases between them. The CDR3 runs to 12 residues. In DNA, the CDR3 is TGTGCCATCGGATGGGAAAACACTGAAGCTTTCTTT. It encodes CAIGWENTEAFF.

This clonotype was found many times. The chain is built from TRBV29-1 and TRBJ1-2; D remains unclear. The V and J ends lost 0 bases and 2 bases respectively, with 10 bases between them. Germline V lookup: CDR1 SQVTM, CDR2 ANQGSEA. This CDR3 region has 14 residues. DNA of the CDR3: TGCAGCGTTGAAGATCGTGGGAGGAACTATGGCTACACCTTC. Encoded protein: CSVEDRGRNYGYTF. The full variable domain, rest sourced from reference TRBV29-1 and TRBJ1-2, is SAVISQKPSRDICQRGTSLTIQCQVDSQVTMMFWYRQQPGQSLTLIATANQGSEATYESGFVIDKFPISRPNLTFSTLTVSNMSPEDSSIYLCSVEDRGRNYGYTFGSGTRLTVV.

In its sample, this clonotype was seen a few times. V usage is TRBV7-2 and J usage is TRBJ2-2, with 8 bases identical to TRBD2. The V gene end was trimmed by 5 bases and the J gene end by 4 bases; junction bases not matched to a gene: 15. From germline, CDR1 is SGHTA and CDR2 FQGNSA. The CDR3 is made up of 18 amino acids. The CDR3 nucleotides are TGTGCCAGCAGCGGAGCGCAGTGGGGGAGCGGGAGCACCGGGGAGCTGTTTTTT. Encoded protein: CASSGAQWGSGSTGELFF.

This clonotype was counted many times. This rearrangement joins TRBV15 to TRBJ2-3; possible D gene TRBD1, 6 bases. CDR1 is LNHNV, CDR2 YYDKDF, per germline (reference sequence). V was pared by 5 bases and J by 5 bases, with 11 bases between. The CDR3 extends over 13 amino acids. CDR3 sequence: CATSLDRRDTQYF. The DNA of the CDR3 is TGTGCCACCAGCCTAGACAGGAGAGATACGCAGTATTTT.

This clonotype was observed at least ten times. This sequence joins TRBV9 and TRBJ2-3; tentatively, D is TRBD1 or TRBD2 (5 bases each). The CDR3 consists of 15 residues. V was trimmed by 2 bases and J by 1 base, leaving 11 bases between them. Germline CDR1 is SGDLS and CDR2 is YYNGEE. CDR3 nucleotides: TGTGCCAGCAGCGTTGGTTCGGGGCGCACAGATACGCAGTATTTT. It specifies CASSVGSGRTDTQYF.

This clonotype has a handful of counts. The chain employs TRBV24-1 and TRBJ2-3; D is possibly TRBD2 (6 bases). The CDR3 runs to 14 residues. The V gene lost 6 bases and the J gene lost 0 bases, with 9 bases spanning the gap. The germline V gene has CDR1 KGHDR and CDR2 SFDVKD. CDR3 sequence (DNA): TGTGCCACCAGTCCGGGGACTAGCACAGATACGCAGTATTTT. Amino acid sequence: CATSPGTSTDTQYF.

This chain uses TRBV9 with TRBJ2-3; no clear D. CDR3 length: 14 residues. Trimming took off 3 bases at V and 0 bases at J, with 8 bases between the two ends. Germline loops: CDR1 SGDLS, CDR2 YYNGEE. The CDR3 sequence is CASSGALSTDTQYF. Written as DNA, the CDR3 is TGTGCCAGCAGCGGGGCCCTAAGCACAGATACGCAGTATTTT.

This clonotype was detected ten times or more. This chain uses TRBV9 with TRBJ2-1, with 10 bases matching TRBD1. V lost 4 bases and J lost 4; bases outside the gene matches: 8. The germline V gene encodes CDR1 SGDLS and CDR2 YYNGEE. The CDR3 is 16 residues long. As DNA, the CDR3 is TGTGCCAGCAGCCACCCCGGGGGACAGGGGTACAATGAGCAGTTCTTC. It translates to CASSHPGGQGYNEQFF.

The table lists this clonotype with a few counts. This chain connects TRBV6-5 to TRBJ2-1; 9 bases line up with TRBD2. Germline V CDR1 and CDR2: MNHEY, SVGAGI. This CDR3 has 16 amino acids. V was clipped by 9 bases and J by 6 bases; unmatched bases: 15. The CDR3 reads CARKAGGPPPVNEQFF. The CDR3 nucleotides are TGTGCCAGAAAAGCGGGAGGTCCACCCCCAGTCAATGAGCAGTTCTTC.

V is TRBV20-1 and J is TRBJ1-5; the D gene is possibly TRBD1 (6 bases). There are 15 residues in the CDR3. CDR1 is DFQATT, CDR2 SNEGSKA, per germline (reference sequence). V lost 6 bases and J 0 bases, leaving 15 bases between the germline ends. CDR3 in DNA: TGCAGTGCCGCCCCCGGGACATCTAGCAATCAGCCCCAGCATTTT. Encoded protein: CSAAPGTSSNQPQHF.

This clonotype has just a few counts. The V call is TRBV11-2, the J call TRBJ2-1; unclear D gene. This CDR3 has 12 residues. Germline V gene sequence: CDR1 SGHAT, CDR2 FQNNGV. V lost 1 base and J 10 bases, leaving 8 bases between the germline ends. The CDR3 loop is CASSLAGKEQFF. CDR3 sequence (DNA): TGTGCCAGCAGCTTAGCAGGAAAAGAGCAGTTCTTC.

This clonotype was recorded at least ten times. The chain has TRBV4-1 and TRBJ2-7; 7 nucleotides align to TRBD2. The junction had 7 bases not matched to a gene; V was cut back by 1 base and J by 4 bases. In germline, CDR1 is MGHRA, CDR2 YSYEKL. The CDR3 contains 15 residues. This chain's CDR3 is CASSQGIAGMYEQYF. In DNA form, the CDR3 reads TGCGCCAGCAGCCAAGGGATAGCGGGCATGTACGAGCAGTACTTC.

This chain uses TRBV20-1 with TRBJ2-7; D uncertain. V was pared by 6 bases and J by 4 bases, with 19 bases between. Germline V gene lookup returns CDR1 DFQATT and CDR2 SNEGSKA (reference sequence). CDR3 length equals 14 residues. As DNA, the CDR3 is TGCAGTGCCAAGAACGCGCCCTTCGTATACGAGCAGTACTTC. Its translation: CSAKNAPFVYEQYF.

The V call is TRBV12-3 or TRBV12-4, the J call TRBJ1-5; no clear D. This CDR3 is built from 14 residues. The V end lost 3 bases, the J end lost 7 bases, and 13 bases lay between the germline ends. For the CDR3, the DNA is TGTGCCAGCAGTTTTCCGGGAGGTTTCCAGCCCCAGCATTTT. It is translated as CASSFPGGFQPQHF.